Detailed here is one T cell receptor beta chain. Its specificity is not known. This entry belongs to a study of graft-versus-host responses after intestinal transplantation. Turning to the study itself: Multivisceral, liver-intestinal, or isolated intestinal grafts were transplanted into recipients. Uniformly, recipients were administered anti-thymocyte globulin induction with subsequent tacrolimus and steroids for three to four years.

TCRdb's table, derived via immunoSEQ multiplex PCR, lists solely in-frame clones and lacks some. The sample lists about 90,000 clones, about 93% seen once, with around 1.1% in the top ten. Study-level points and caveats: High graft-versus-host to host-versus-graft clonal ratios were seen in allografts of patients with graft-donor T cell macrochimerism. Maximum circulating GvH clone levels tracked with early post-transplant HvG decreases.

The source is a human donor who was the organ donor for an intestinal transplant. Specimen: unstimulated CD8+ T cells sorted from spleen or lymph node cells, collected before transplant.

CDR3 nucleotide sequence: TGTGCCAGCAGTCTCAGCGGCGTGGATGGCTACACCTTC. Its protein is CASSLSGVDGYTF. This chain joins TRBV27 and TRBJ1-2; no clear D. There are 13 residues in the CDR3. The ends were cut back, 5 bases at V and 6 bases at J, with 13 bases in the middle. Germline V CDR1 and CDR2: MNHEY, SMNVEV (reference sequence).